These 19 T cell receptor beta chains were all obtained from the same sample, sequenced in a study of shared clonotypes between healthy human individuals. TCRdb's table, derived via immunoSEQ multiplex PCR, lists solely in-frame clones and lacks some. The sample contains under 1,100,000 clones, 75% to 80% of which appear only once. Sequenced: memory CD4+ T cells from PBMCs. As to subset: CD45RA-negative fraction. The source is a man between 18 and 35 years old in good health. Some clones in this sample may be carry-over from other donors' samples.

This clone has just one count. This sequence joins TRBV4-3 and TRBJ2-3; 10 nucleotides agree with TRBD2. Germline loops: CDR1 LGHNA, CDR2 YSLEER. Trimming cost V 4 bases and J 6 bases; bases outside gene matches: 7. The CDR3 sequence is 15 residues long. The CDR3 nucleotides read TGCGCCAGCAGCCTGTCTAGCGGGAGAGCGGATACGCAGTATTTT. As protein: CASSLSSGRADTQYF.

This chain joins TRBV10-3 and TRBJ1-3; no clear D. The CDR3 is made up of 13 amino acids. The germline V gene has CDR1 ENHRY and CDR2 SYGVKD. V was clipped by 6 bases and J by 2 bases, with 8 bases between them. CDR3: CAIRFDTGNTIYF. CDR3 sequence (DNA): TGTGCCATCAGATTCGACACTGGAAACACCATATATTTT.

This clone was observed a handful of times. Additional DNA sequences in this sample encode the identical CDR3. This chain joins TRBV7-2 and TRBJ1-3, with D hard to call. CDR1 is SGHTA and CDR2 is FQGNSA in the germline V gene. The CDR3 totals 13 residues. Trimming shortened V by 5 bases and J by 1 base, and 6 bases separated the two germline ends. CDR3 residues: CASSLSSGNTIYF. The CDR3 DNA sequence: TGTGCCAGCAGCCTCTCATCTGGAAACACCATATATTTT.

In its sample, this clone was seen once. The genes are TRBV5-1 and TRBJ2-2, with 11 bases fitting TRBD2. This CDR3 is 16 amino acids long. Germline CDR1 reads SGHRS; CDR2 reads YFSETQ. With V trimmed by 2 bases and J by 4 bases, 4 bases remained unmatched. CDR3 residues: CASSLLAGEVTGELFF. DNA for the CDR3: TGCGCCAGCAGCTTACTAGCGGGAGAGGTCACCGGGGAGCTGTTTTTT.

The genes are TRBV19 and TRBJ2-2, with D perhaps matching TRBD1 (6 bases). CDR1 and CDR2 from the germline V gene are LNHDA and SQIVND (reference sequence). The CDR3 is made up of 16 amino acids. Trimming removed 4 bases from V and 4 bases from J, with 16 bases in between. CDR3 loop: CASSRLGGAGTGELFF. The CDR3 nucleotides read TGTGCCAGTAGTAGGCTTGGGGGCGCGGGCACCGGGGAGCTGTTTTTT.

The chain recombines TRBV28 with TRBJ2-2; D remains unclear. V lost 5 bases, J lost 5 bases, and 6 bases lay in between. The germline V gene encodes CDR1 MDHEN and CDR2 SYDVKM. The CDR3 contains 12 residues. Here the CDR3 DNA reads TGTGCCAGCAGTCTTATGACCGGGGAGCTGTTTTTT. This codes for CASSLMTGELFF.

The chain is built from TRBV11-3 and TRBJ2-2; the D gene is possibly TRBD2 (5 bases). V lost 5 bases and J 7 bases, leaving 11 bases between the germline ends. The CDR3 has 13 amino acids. Germline V gene data show CDR1 as SGHNT and CDR2 as YENEEA. In DNA, the CDR3 is TGTGCCAGCAGCCCCGTCGGAGGCGGGGAGCTGTTTTTT. This codes for CASSPVGGGELFF.

The chain employs TRBV11-2 and TRBJ2-2, with D perhaps matching TRBD2 (6 bases). The length of the CDR3 is 16 residues. The germline V gene has CDR1 SGHAT and CDR2 FQNNGV. V was cut by 5 bases and J by 6 bases, with 19 bases left in between. The CDR3 nucleotides are TGTGCCAGCAGCCTTAGCGGAGGGCGAGGGGCCGGGGAGCTGTTTTTT. It codes for CASSLSGGRGAGELFF.

This clone has only a few counts. The chain uses TRBV28 and TRBJ1-2; D is possibly TRBD1 (5 bases). The CDR3 consists of 15 residues. V was trimmed by 5 bases and J by 5 bases, leaving 18 bases between them. Germline V lookup: CDR1 MDHEN, CDR2 SYDVKM. This chain's CDR3 is CASSPSPGVGYGYTF. The CDR3 coding sequence is TGTGCCAGCAGTCCTTCCCCGGGGGTGGGGTATGGCTACACCTTC.

V and J are TRBV6-1 and TRBJ2-1; 7 bases fit TRBD2. CDR3 length: 15 residues. CDR1 is MNHNS, CDR2 SASEGT, per germline. The V segment lost 2 bases and the J segment 9 bases; nucleotides outside the gene matches: 10. The CDR3 spells CASSERLGGKSEQFF. CDR3 nucleotide sequence: TGTGCCAGCAGTGAACGGTTGGGGGGGAAGAGTGAGCAGTTCTTC.

This clone was detected a few times. The chain employs TRBV10-3 and TRBJ1-2; perhaps TRBD1 as D (5 bases). Per the germline V gene, CDR1 is ENHRY and CDR2 is SYGVKD. CDR3 length equals 15 residues. Between the trimmed V and J ends, which lost 0 bases and 4 bases, there was a span of 12 bases. In nucleotides, the CDR3 is TGTGCCATCAGTGAGTCCGGCAGGGCGGCCTATGGCTACACCTTC. Translated, it gives CAISESGRAAYGYTF.

V is TRBV28 and J is TRBJ1-2; 7 nucleotides match TRBD1. Germline V gene sequence: CDR1 MDHEN, CDR2 SYDVKM. V lost 6 bases, J lost 8 bases, and 12 bases stayed unmatched. The length of the CDR3 is 14 residues. CDR3 sequence: CASSTTTGVRGYTF. CDR3 coding DNA: TGTGCCAGCAGCACTACTACAGGGGTGAGAGGCTACACCTTC.

This clone came up once. The chain uses TRBV27 and TRBJ2-7; D may be TRBD2 (6 bases). Germline V gene sequence: CDR1 MNHEY, CDR2 SMNVEV (reference sequence). V was pared by 6 bases and J by 6 bases, with 12 bases between. There are 12 residues in the CDR3. The CDR3 here is CASSHPGVEQYF. In DNA form, the CDR3 reads TGTGCCAGCAGCCATCCGGGGGTCGAGCAGTACTTC.

This clone has a count of ten or more. The chain links TRBV5-4 to TRBJ1-2, with 9 bases fitting TRBD1. V was clipped by 3 bases and J by 5 bases; unmatched bases: 5. This CDR3 has 14 amino acids. Per germline, CDR1 SGHNT and CDR2 YYREEE (reference sequence). The CDR3 sequence: CASSSTGGRYGYTF. The CDR3 DNA follows: TGTGCCAGCAGCTCGACAGGGGGAAGGTATGGCTACACCTTC.

This clone was detected only a few times. A much larger clone sits a single nucleotide away, making a read error possible. The chain uses TRBV5-6 and TRBJ1-1; maybe TRBD1 (6 bases). Germline V gives CDR1 SGHDT, CDR2 YYEEEE. V was cut by 4 bases and J by 0 bases, with 7 bases left in between. CDR3 length: 13 amino acids. CDR3: CASSRGVNTEAFF. The CDR3 DNA reads TGTGCCAGCAGCAGGGGGGTGAACACTGAAGCTTTCTTT.

This clone appeared a few times. Within the sample, other DNA sequences also encode this same CDR3. The chain joins TRBV28 to TRBJ2-7; TRBD1 might be the D (5 bases). CDR1 and CDR2 from the germline V gene are MDHEN and SYDVKM. Trimming left V 3 bases short and J 2 bases short, with 8 bases between. CDR3 length: 13 amino acids. CDR3 nucleotide sequence: TGTGCCAGCAGTTTGACAGCCCCCTACGAGCAGTACTTC. Amino acid sequence: CASSLTAPYEQYF.

This chain links TRBV11-1 with TRBJ1-6; D is unresolved. Germline CDR1 is SGHAT and CDR2 is FQDESV (reference sequence). The CDR3 runs to 14 residues. The V end was cut by 2 bases, the J end by 7 bases, with 9 bases between. CDR3 in DNA: TGTGCCAGCAGCTTAACCCATCCGAATTCACCCCTCCACTTT. Its translation: CASSLTHPNSPLHF.

This clone was counted a single time. The same CDR3 is also encoded by other DNA sequences in this sample. The J gene is TRBJ2-5, the V gene TRBV30, with D possibly matching TRBD1 (5 bases). Trimming left V 0 bases short and J 2 bases short, with 10 bases between. CDR1 GTSNPN and CDR2 SVGIG come from the germline V gene (reference sequence). The CDR3 has 14 amino acids. CDR3 region: CAWSVLTAQETQYF. The CDR3 coding sequence is TGTGCCTGGAGTGTATTGACAGCACAAGAGACCCAGTACTTC.

This clone was found once. The gene calls are TRBV5-1 and TRBJ2-2; D is possibly TRBD1 (5 bases). Deletions cut 0 bases from V and 1 base from J, with 7 bases between. Germline V gene data show CDR1 as SGHRS and CDR2 as YFSETQ. There are 15 residues in the CDR3. CDR3 in amino acids: CASSLEGMNTGELFF. Here the CDR3 DNA reads TGCGCCAGCAGCTTGGAGGGGATGAACACCGGGGAGCTGTTTTTT.